Listed below are T cell receptor beta chains from one sample, sequenced in a study of chemoradiotherapy in HPV16-positive cancers. TCRdb's table, derived via immunoSEQ multiplex PCR, lists solely in-frame clones and lacks some. The sample has some 1,400 clones; roughly 80% are singletons. Sequences were derived from tumor tissue, sampled from a patient who underwent chemoradiotherapy. The receptors were gathered from a human donor with HPV-associated anogenital cancer. Both conserved end residues are part of each CDR3. A D gene is named only where the DNA matches it firmly. Only part of the rows carry a size: once, few, many, or a class if the clone is expanded.

TRBJ1-1,TRBV20-1,8,-,-,CSAGPAFF,TGCAGTGCCGGACCGGCTTTCTTT
TRBJ2-1,TRBV10-3,15,once,-,CAISGGLGLRNEQFF,TGTGCCATCAGTGGGGGACTTGGTCTCCGGAATGAGCAGTTCTTC
TRBJ1-5,TRBV30,13,-,-,CAWSGSGNQPQHF,TGTGCCTGGAGTGGATCAGGGAATCAGCCCCAGCATTTT
TRBJ2-7,TRBV2,14,-,-,CASSDAGQSYEQYF,TGTGCCAGCAGTGACGCGGGACAGTCCTACGAGCAGTACTTC
TRBJ2-3,TRBV5-6,17,-,-,CASSLVGAGAYTDTQYF,TGTGCCAGCAGCTTGGTGGGGGCGGGAGCCTACACAGATACGCAGTATTTT
TRBJ1-3,TRBV4-3,16,-,-,CASSQDLTSSGNTIYF,TGCGCCAGCAGCCAAGATTTGACCAGCTCTGGAAACACCATATATTTT
TRBJ1-3,TRBV18,13,-,-,CASSAGRGNTIYF,TGTGCCAGCTCGGCCGGCAGGGGAAACACCATATATTTT
TRBJ2-6,TRBV6-1,15,few,-,CASSVDSSGANVLTF,TGTGCCAGCAGTGTGGACAGCTCTGGGGCCAACGTCCTGACTTTC
TRBJ1-2,TRBV6-6,11,-,-,CASSYRDSYTF,TGTGCCAGCAGTTACAGGGATAGCTACACCTTC
TRBJ1-4,TRBV5-4,16,-,-,CASSAGFKGPNEKLFF,TGTGCCAGCAGCGCTGGATTTAAGGGCCCGAATGAAAAACTGTTTTTT
TRBJ2-5,TRBV5-1,16,-,TRBD2,CASSLGLAGAQETQYF,TGCGCCAGCAGCTTGGGTCTAGCGGGGGCACAAGAGACCCAGTACTTC
TRBJ1-3,TRBV6-6,13,-,-,CASIRDMLDTIYF,TGTGCCAGCATTAGGGACATGCTCGACACCATATATTTT
TRBJ1-6,TRBV10-3,15,-,-,CAISENRGANSPLHF,TGTGCCATCAGTGAAAATCGAGGGGCTAATTCACCCCTCCACTTT
TRBJ1-1,TRBV2,13,once,-,CASRGIVNTEAFF,TGTGCCAGCAGGGGGATCGTGAACACTGAAGCTTTCTTT
TRBJ2-5,TRBV4-2,15,-,-,CASSLVREGQETQYF,TGTGCCAGCAGCCTGGTTCGAGAGGGCCAAGAGACCCAATACTTC
TRBJ1-1,TRBV15,16,-,-,CATSRDPGQGNTEAFF,TGTGCCACCAGCAGAGACCCCGGGCAGGGGAACACTGAAGCTTTCTTT
TRBJ1-6,TRBV19,15,-,TRBD1,CATSGQGAYNSPLHF,TGTGCCACTTCGGGACAGGGGGCCTATAATTCACCCCTCCACTTT
TRBJ2-2,TRBV7-2,13,-,-,CASSPQLPGELFF,TGTGCCAGCAGCCCCCAACTTCCCGGGGAGCTGTTTTTT
TRBJ1-2,TRBV18,13,-,-,CASSPPSRGGYTF,TGTGCCAGCTCACCCCCTAGTAGAGGCGGCTACACCTTC
TRBJ2-6,TRBV27,17,-,-,CASSLSSTNSGANVLTF,TGTGCCAGCAGTTTATCTTCCACAAACTCTGGGGCCAACGTCCTGACTTTC
TRBJ1-1,TRBV4-2,15,-,-,CASSQEFSGNTEAFF,TGTGCCAGCAGCCAAGAGTTCTCTGGGAACACTGAAGCTTTCTTT
TRBJ2-3,TRBV29-1,14,-,-,CSVEYGGYTDTQYF,TGCAGCGTTGAATACGGGGGATACACAGATACGCAGTATTTT
TRBJ2-2,TRBV19,18,-,TRBD1,CASSRIVSGTGSAGELFF,TGTGCCAGTAGTAGAATAGTGTCCGGGACAGGGAGCGCCGGGGAGCTGTTTTTT
TRBJ2-5,TRBV6-5,15,-,TRBD1,CASSWGQGSQETQYF,TGTGCCAGCAGTTGGGGACAGGGCAGTCAAGAGACCCAGTACTTC
TRBJ2-3,TRBV7-2,15,-,-,CASSPEAGSTDTQYF,TGTGCCAGCAGCCCCGAGGCAGGTAGCACAGATACGCAGTATTTT
TRBJ2-3,TRBV27,14,-,-,CASSLVSSTDTQYF,TGTGCCAGCAGTTTAGTCTCTAGCACAGATACGCAGTATTTT
TRBJ2-7,TRBV5-1,12,few,-,CASMDSSYEQYF,TGCGCCAGCATGGACTCGAGCTACGAGCAGTACTTC
TRBJ1-5,TRBV21-1,16,-,-,CASSLVLHWHHQPQHF,TGTGCCAGCAGTTTGGTGCTACATTGGCATCATCAGCCCCAGCATTTT
TRBJ2-1,TRBV19,17,few,TRBD2,CASSIAGTSGSYNEQFF,TGTGCCAGTAGTATAGCCGGGACTAGCGGCTCCTACAATGAGCAGTTCTTC
TRBJ1-1,TRBV4-3,15,-,-,CASSHYDTGNTEAFF,TGCGCCAGCAGCCACTACGATACAGGGAACACTGAAGCTTTCTTT
TRBJ2-1,TRBV5-1,16,-,TRBD2,CASSLVLTGGSNEQFF,TGCGCCAGCAGCTTGGTTTTGACGGGGGGGAGCAATGAGCAGTTCTTC
TRBJ2-1,TRBV29-1,14,-,-,CSVRRGRIYNEQFF,TGCAGCGTTCGGAGAGGGCGGATATACAATGAGCAGTTCTTC
TRBJ2-6,TRBV28,18,once,TRBD2,CASSSMMYGGSGANVLTF,TGTGCCAGCAGTTCAATGATGTACGGGGGGAGTGGGGCCAACGTCCTGACTTTC
TRBJ1-4,TRBV30,14,-,TRBD1,CAWNRGPTNEKLFF,TGTGCCTGGAACAGGGGACCAACTAATGAAAAACTGTTTTTT
TRBJ2-5,TRBV7-2,13,-,-,CASSLEVAETQYF,TGTGCCAGCAGCTTAGAGGTGGCGGAGACCCAGTACTTC
TRBJ2-3,TRBV5-4,17,-,TRBD2,CASSRLRTSGVTDMQYF,TGTGCCAGCAGCCGATTAAGGACTAGCGGGGTAACAGATATGCAGTATTTT
TRBJ1-1,TRBV2,13,-,-,CASRTVEITEAFF,TGTGCCAGCAGGACAGTTGAAATCACTGAAGCTTTCTTT
TRBJ2-7,TRBV11-2,15,-,-,CASSLPGGAIYEQYF,TGTGCCAGCAGCCTACCTGGGGGGGCCATCTACGAGCAGTACTTC
TRBJ2-7,TRBV25-1,14,-,TRBD1,CASSEEQGAYEQYF,TGTGCCAGCAGTGAAGAACAGGGGGCCTACGAGCAGTACTTC
TRBJ1-2,TRBV9,12,once,-,CASSEPTGGYTF,TGTGCCAGCAGCGAGCCGACCGGTGGCTACACCTTC
TRBJ2-5,TRBV28,17,-,TRBD2,CASSLPRGGSPQETQYF,TGTGCCAGCAGTTTGCCGCGGGGGGGCAGTCCGCAAGAGACCCAGTACTTC
TRBJ2-1,TRBV2,15,few,TRBD2,CASRESGGYHNEQFF,TGTGCCAGCAGAGAGAGCGGGGGGTACCACAATGAGCAGTTCTTC
TRBJ1-2,TRBV29-1,12,-,-,CSVDPLTAGYTF,TGCAGCGTTGATCCGCTAACGGCTGGCTACACCTTC
TRBJ2-7,TRBV18,16,-,-,CASSPNPLGSSYEQYF,TGTGCCAGCTCACCAAACCCACTGGGAAGCTCCTACGAGCAGTACTTC
TRBJ2-3,TRBV4-1,17,-,-,CASSPTNPGNYRDTQYF,TGCGCCAGCAGCCCCACCAACCCGGGCAATTACAGAGATACGCAGTATTTT
TRBJ2-7,TRBV19,19,-,TRBD1,CASSTGAVFQGASSYEQYF,TGTGCCAGTAGTACAGGGGCCGTATTCCAGGGGGCCAGCTCCTACGAGCAGTACTTC
TRBJ1-5,TRBV5-1,15,-,-,CASSPFGGADQPQHF,TGCGCCAGCAGCCCTTTCGGGGGGGCTGATCAGCCCCAGCATTTT
TRBJ1-3,TRBV9,14,-,-,CASSVQGFGNTIYF,TGTGCCAGCAGCGTTCAGGGGTTCGGAAACACCATATATTTT
TRBJ2-1,TRBV27,12,few,TRBD1,CASSFPGGEQFF,TGTGCCAGCAGTTTCCCAGGGGGTGAGCAGTTCTTC
TRBJ2-6,TRBV5-1,16,-,-,CASSLAGPPGANVLTF,TGCGCCAGCAGCTTGGCGGGCCCACCTGGGGCCAACGTCCTGACTTTC
TRBJ1-5,TRBV9,12,-,-,CASSVDRQPQHF,TGTGCCAGCAGCGTAGACAGGCAGCCCCAGCATTTT
TRBJ1-2,TRBV20-1,10,-,-,CSAPWDGYTF,TGCAGTGCTCCCTGGGATGGCTACACCTTC
TRBJ1-2,TRBV6-1,13,-,-,CASSRAPNYGYTF,TGTGCCAGCAGTAGAGCTCCTAACTATGGCTACACCTTC
TRBJ2-5,TRBV4-3,17,-,-,CASSQSNGVQIQETQYF,TGCGCCAGCAGCCAATCCAACGGGGTCCAAATCCAAGAGACCCAGTACTTC
TRBJ2-1,TRBV5-6,14,once,-,CASSLVGGYNEQFF,TGTGCCAGCAGCTTGGTGGGGGGCTACAATGAGCAGTTCTTC
TRBJ1-1,TRBV12-5,13,-,-,CASGGDILTEAFF,TGTGCTAGTGGTGGGGACATACTCACTGAAGCTTTCTTT
TRBJ1-3,TRBV7-2,14,-,-,CASSFGSRGNTIYF,TGTGCCAGCAGCTTTGGTTCGCGGGGAAACACCATATATTTT
TRBJ1-1,TRBV11-2,17,-,-,CASSLGVQGRKGTEAFF,TGTGCCAGCAGCTTAGGGGTCCAGGGGAGGAAAGGCACTGAAGCTTTCTTT
TRBJ2-2,TRBV7-8,18,-,TRBD2,CASSSPPIGSGVAGELFF,TGTGCCAGCAGCTCCCCCCCAATCGGTAGCGGGGTAGCCGGGGAGCTGTTTTTT
TRBJ1-1,TRBV2,14,-,TRBD1,CASSQQGLSTEAFF,TGTGCCAGCAGTCAACAGGGGTTATCGACTGAAGCTTTCTTT